These T cell receptor beta chains were read from a single sample in a study of T cell repertoires in cytomegalovirus infection. TCRdb itself ran the reads through MiXCR, one entry per CDR3 protein. Altogether a few hundred thousand distinct CDR3 sequences are present, roughly 18% being singletons, with the ten largest covering 8.7%. The sample comprised PBMCs. The receptors originated from a human donor in good health (CMV status not recorded). Some clones in this sample may be carry-over from other donors' samples. Both conserved end residues are part of each CDR3. The order of the fields is J gene, D gene, clone size, V gene, CDR3 DNA, CDR3 protein. The D gene is left open where the match is weak. The size entry is marked missing in some rows and otherwise reads once, few, many or a size class.

>TRBJ2-1|TRBD2|few|TRBV7-8
TGTGCCAGCAGCCGGGAGGGAGACTTCTACAATGAGCAGTTCTTC
CASSREGDFYNEQFF
>TRBJ1-5|TRBD1|many|TRBV7-8
TGTGCCAGCAGCTTAATACAGGGGGATCAGCCCCAGCATTTT
CASSLIQGDQPQHF
>TRBJ1-1|-|few|TRBV2
TGTGCCAGCAGTGAATCAGAACACACTGAAGCTTTCTTT
CASSESEHTEAFF
>TRBJ2-1|-|-|TRBV12-3/TRBV12-4
TGTGCCAGCAGGTTAAGGGGAGTTGAGCAGTTCTTC
CASRLRGVEQFF
>TRBJ1-1|-|many|TRBV12-3/TRBV12-4
TGTGCCAGCAGTTTATCCCAGGACACTGAAGCTTTCTTT
CASSLSQDTEAFF
>TRBJ2-1|-|-|TRBV11-2
TGTGCCAGCAGCCTAAGAGGAGGCGGCTACTACAATGAGCAGTTCTTC
CASSLRGGGYYNEQFF
>TRBJ2-3|-|few|TRBV5-3
TGTGCCAGCAGCTACGTTGGCACAGATACGCAGTATTTT
CASSYVGTDTQYF
>TRBJ1-1|-|-|TRBV3-1
TGTGCCAGCAGCCAGTACAGGGTCGGGACTGAAGCTTTCTTT
CASSQYRVGTEAFF
>TRBJ1-1|-|-|TRBV7-6
TGTGCCAGCAGCCCATTCGGGAGCACGGGGGACGTGAACACTGAAGCTTTCTTT
CASSPFGSTGDVNTEAFF
>TRBJ2-7|-|many|TRBV7-8
TGTGCCAGCAGCTTAGAAGGTGGGCCCGAGCAGTACTTC
CASSLEGGPEQYF
>TRBJ2-1|-|-|TRBV11-2
TGTGCCAGCAGCTCAAGAGGGGGGGGCTCCTACAATGAGCAGTTCTTC
CASSSRGGGSYNEQFF
>TRBJ1-4|-|few|TRBV7-9
TGTGCCAGCAGCCTGACTCCGGGCCTACCTAAACTGTTTTTT
CASSLTPGLPKLFF
>TRBJ2-7|-|-|TRBV20-1
TGCAGTGCTTACCTTCAGGCATCCTACGAGCAGTACTTC
CSAYLQASYEQYF
>TRBJ1-2|-|-|TRBV6-2/TRBV6-3
TGTGCCAGCAGTACTTGGGATGACACCCTCTATGGCTACACCTTC
CASSTWDDTLYGYTF
>TRBJ1-2|-|-|TRBV3-1
TGTGCCAGCAGCCAAGATCGAGGCAGGGCTCTTGGCTACACCTTC
CASSQDRGRALGYTF
>TRBJ2-7|TRBD2|few|TRBV23-1
TGCGCCAGCAGTCATCGAAGACTAGCGTTCGAGCAGTACTTC
CASSHRRLAFEQYF
>TRBJ1-1|-|-|TRBV12-3/TRBV12-4
TGTGCCAGCAGTTTGCAGCTGAACACTGAAGCTTTCTTT
CASSLQLNTEAFF
>TRBJ1-1|TRBD1|-|TRBV20-1
TGCAGTGCCCAGTTAGGGGGCTACGGGAACACTGAAGCTTTCTTT
CSAQLGGYGNTEAFF
>TRBJ2-5|-|few|TRBV5-1
TGCGCCAGCAGCTCGGGAACTCGGGAAGAGACCCAGTACTTC
CASSSGTREETQYF
>TRBJ2-3|-|few|TRBV28
TGTGCCAGCATCTTCCGGGACGCCAGGGCAGATACGCAGTATTTT
CASIFRDARADTQYF
>TRBJ1-5|-|-|TRBV28
TGTGCCAGCAGTTTCGGGCGGGTCTATCAGCCCCAGCATTTT
CASSFGRVYQPQHF
>TRBJ2-7|-|few|TRBV5-5
TGTGCCAGCAGCTTGGCTCTTGTCTACCCTTTCTACGAGCAGTACTTC
CASSLALVYPFYEQYF
>TRBJ2-5|TRBD1|-|TRBV7-2
TGTGCCAGCAGCTTAAACACAGGGGGCGCCGGGGAGACCCAGTACTTC
CASSLNTGGAGETQYF
>TRBJ2-3|-|-|TRBV6-2/TRBV6-3
TGTGCCACCCGACTCGTGAGAGCTAGCACAGATACGCAGTATTTT
CATRLVRASTDTQYF
>TRBJ2-1|TRBD2|many|TRBV7-2
TGTGCCAGCAGCTTAGTCGGGGGGGCAAATGAGCAGTTCTTC
CASSLVGGANEQFF
>TRBJ2-1|TRBD1|-|TRBV10-3
TGTGCCAGCCGGGACAGTCTGAGGAATGAGCAGTTCTTC
CASRDSLRNEQFF
>TRBJ1-2|TRBD1|many|TRBV7-2
TGTGCCAGCAGCCCGGGACAGAACTATGGCTACACCTTC
CASSPGQNYGYTF
>TRBJ2-6|-|many|TRBV12-3/TRBV12-4
TGTGCCAGCAGAGGATCCGGGGCCAACGTCCTGACTTTC
CASRGSGANVLTF
>TRBJ2-7|-|-|TRBV6-2/TRBV6-3
TGTGCCAGCAGTTACAACTCCGGACAGCCTGAGTACTTC
CASSYNSGQPEYF
>TRBJ2-5|-|-|TRBV28
TGTGCCAGCAACCAATTTGAGACCCAGTACTTC
CASNQFETQYF
>TRBJ1-1|-|many|TRBV7-2
TGTGCCAGCAGCTCAGGGGACACGAACACTGAAGCTTTCTTT
CASSSGDTNTEAFF
>TRBJ2-1|TRBD2|few|TRBV12-3/TRBV12-4
TGTGCCAGCAGTTTAGCTAGCGGGAGAAAAAATGAGCAGTTCTTC
CASSLASGRKNEQFF
>TRBJ2-2|TRBD1|-|TRBV12-3/TRBV12-4
TGTGCCAGCAGAGACCGGGACAGGGGGGTCAATCCGAACACCGGGGAGCTGTTTTTT
CASRDRDRGVNPNTGELFF
>TRBJ2-1|TRBD2|-|TRBV10-1
TGCGCCAGCAGTGAGATGGCTAGCGGCCACTACAATGAGCAGTTCTTC
CASSEMASGHYNEQFF
>TRBJ2-7|-|-|TRBV7-9
TGTGCCAGCAGCCCCTGGACCGAGTTCCCCTACGAGCAGTACTTC
CASSPWTEFPYEQYF
>TRBJ2-3|TRBD2|-|TRBV5-4
TGTGCCAGCAGCTTGGGACTAGCGGGGGCCCTCAGGGATACGCAGTATTTT
CASSLGLAGALRDTQYF
>TRBJ2-1|-|-|TRBV4-3
TGCGCCAGCAGCCAAGATTACGGCGGGACTTCCTACAATGAGCAGTTCTTC
CASSQDYGGTSYNEQFF
>TRBJ2-1|TRBD2|-|TRBV7-8
TGTGCCAGCAGCTACCAGGGCCTTCCTAGCGGTGAGCAGTTCTTC
CASSYQGLPSGEQFF
>TRBJ1-5|TRBD1|-|TRBV19
TGTGCCAGCACCCGGGAGGGGGCATATCAGCCCCAGCATTTT
CASTREGAYQPQHF
>TRBJ2-3|-|few|TRBV6-1
TGTGCCAGCAGTTTCCATGGACGGACGAACACAGATACGCAGTATTTT
CASSFHGRTNTDTQYF
>TRBJ2-4|TRBD2|-|TRBV12-3/TRBV12-4
TGTGCCAGCAGGCCAACCGTTAGAGGAATAGCGGGAGGGAGAGGCATTCAGTACTTC
CASRPTVRGIAGGRGIQYF
>TRBJ1-6|-|few|TRBV10-2
TGCGCCAGCAGTGAAGGAGGATTTTCACCCCTCCACTTT
CASSEGGFSPLHF
>TRBJ2-7|-|-|TRBV6-2/TRBV6-3
TGTGCCAGCAGTTCGGTCAGGGAAGGATACGAGCAGTACTTC
CASSSVREGYEQYF
>TRBJ1-4|TRBD1|many|TRBV19
TGTGCCAGCAGGGACAGGGCTACTAATGAAAAACTGTTTTTT
CASRDRATNEKLFF
>TRBJ2-3|-|few|TRBV6-5
TGTGCCAGCAGTTACGGGGCCGTCGACACAGATACGCAGTATTTT
CASSYGAVDTDTQYF
>TRBJ2-2|TRBD2|once|TRBV2
TGTGCCCGCCGCGGGGGGATAACCGGGGAGCTGTTTTTT
CARRGGITGELFF
>TRBJ2-6|-|-|TRBV20-1
TGCAGTGCTAGTAGCCGGGGTGGGGCCAACGTCCTGACTTTC
CSASSRGGANVLTF
>TRBJ1-5|-|-|TRBV6-8
TGTGCCAGCAGTACCTTAATTTTAGGGCCCCAGCATTTT
CASSTLILGPQHF
>TRBJ2-7|TRBD2|-|TRBV12-3/TRBV12-4
TGTGCCAGCAGTAGGGGGACTAGCGGGCCAACTTCGGAGCAGTACTTC
CASSRGTSGPTSEQYF
>TRBJ1-5|-|few|TRBV10-3
TGTGCCATCACAGACAGTCCCAGCAATCAGCCCCAGCATTTT
CAITDSPSNQPQHF
>TRBJ2-7|-|few|TRBV7-9
TGTGCCAGCACGCTCTCCCCCTACGAGCAGTACTTC
CASTLSPYEQYF
>TRBJ1-1|-|-|TRBV5-1
TGCGCCAGCACAACCGGGCCGCAGAACACTGAAGCTTTCTTT
CASTTGPQNTEAFF
>TRBJ2-1|TRBD2|-|TRBV12-3/TRBV12-4
TGTGCCACCTCGACTAGCGTCGAGTATCGGCAGTTCTTC
CATSTSVEYRQFF
>TRBJ2-3|TRBD2|many|TRBV7-9
TGTGCCAGCAGCTTAGGGACTAGCGGGAACCTAACCTCCCTCCGGTATTGGAACACAGATACGCAGTATTTT
CASSLGTSGNLTSLRYWNTDTQYF
>TRBJ1-3|-|few|TRBV27
TGTGCCAGCAGTTTCTCCGGGATCTCGTCGGACACCATATATTTT
CASSFSGISSDTIYF
>TRBJ2-7|TRBD1|few|TRBV4-3
TGCGCCAGCAGCCAAGCACGGACAGGGCTATCAATTTCCTACGAGCAGTACTTC
CASSQARTGLSISYEQYF
>TRBJ2-1|TRBD2|few|TRBV5-5
TGTGCCAGCAGCAGGGACTACAATTACAATGAGCAGTTCTTC
CASSRDYNYNEQFF
>TRBJ2-1|-|-|TRBV5-1
TGCGCCAGCAGCTTGGGCGACAGTCGCTCCTACAATGAGCAGTTCTTC
CASSLGDSRSYNEQFF
>TRBJ2-2|-|few|TRBV24-1
TGTGCCACCCGGGCTCACAACGGGGAGCTGTTTTTT
CATRAHNGELFF